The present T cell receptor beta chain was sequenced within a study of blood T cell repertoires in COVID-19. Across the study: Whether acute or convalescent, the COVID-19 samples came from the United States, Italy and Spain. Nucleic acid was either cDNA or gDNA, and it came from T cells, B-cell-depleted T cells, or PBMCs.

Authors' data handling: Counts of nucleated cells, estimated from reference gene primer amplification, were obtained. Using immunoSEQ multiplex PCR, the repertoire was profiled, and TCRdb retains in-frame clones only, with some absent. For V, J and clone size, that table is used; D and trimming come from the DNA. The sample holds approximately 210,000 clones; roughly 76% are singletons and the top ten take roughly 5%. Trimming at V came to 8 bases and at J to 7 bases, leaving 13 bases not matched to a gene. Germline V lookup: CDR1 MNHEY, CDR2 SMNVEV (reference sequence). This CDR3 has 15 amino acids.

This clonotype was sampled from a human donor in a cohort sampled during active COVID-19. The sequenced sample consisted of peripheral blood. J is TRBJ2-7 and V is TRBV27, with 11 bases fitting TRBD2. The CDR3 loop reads CASRLTSGRFGEQYF. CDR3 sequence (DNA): TGTGCCAGCCGTCTTACTAGCGGGAGATTCGGGGAGCAGTACTTC.